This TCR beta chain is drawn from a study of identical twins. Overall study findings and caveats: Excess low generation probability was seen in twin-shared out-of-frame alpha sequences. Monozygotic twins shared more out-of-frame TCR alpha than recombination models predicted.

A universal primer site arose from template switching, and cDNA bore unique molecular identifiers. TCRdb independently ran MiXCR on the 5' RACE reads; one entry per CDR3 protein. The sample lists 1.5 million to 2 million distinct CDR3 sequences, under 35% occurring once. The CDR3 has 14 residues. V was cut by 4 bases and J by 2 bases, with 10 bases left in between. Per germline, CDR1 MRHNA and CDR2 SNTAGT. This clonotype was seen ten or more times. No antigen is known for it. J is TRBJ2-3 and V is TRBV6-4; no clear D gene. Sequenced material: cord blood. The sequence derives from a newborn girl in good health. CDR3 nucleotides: TGTGCCAGCAGTGCCACCGGATTCACAGATACGCAGTATTTT. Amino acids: CASSATGFTDTQYF.